The 27 T cell receptor beta chains in this list originate from one sample, sequenced in a study of cytomegalovirus exposure and HLA in healthy donors. This PCR relied on a set of 60 Vbeta primers and 13 Jbeta primers. TCRdb keeps only in-frame clones here, not all; method: immunoSEQ multiplex PCR. The sample has about 140,000 clones; 80% are singletons. The sample was PBMCs. These receptors originate from a man over 45 in good health and CMV-seronegative.

This chain links TRBV9 with TRBJ2-6; 8 nucleotides match TRBD1. Germline V CDR1 and CDR2: SGDLS, YYNGEE. The CDR3 runs to 17 residues. Trimming at V came to 3 bases and at J to 4 bases, leaving 9 bases not matched to a gene. The DNA of the CDR3 is TGTGCCAGCAGCGGAGGACAGGGCTTCAAAGGGGCCAACGTCCTGACTTTC. It codes for CASSGGQGFKGANVLTF.

The chain recombines TRBV5-1 with TRBJ2-2, with D possibly being TRBD1 (6 bases). V was shortened by 4 bases and J by 3 bases, with 13 bases between the two germline ends. Germline V lookup: CDR1 SGHRS, CDR2 YFSETQ. This CDR3 has 15 residues. The CDR3 DNA sequence: TGCGCCAGCAGCCCGACGGCAGGGGACACCGGGGAGCTGTTTTTT. Amino acid sequence: CASSPTAGDTGELFF.

DNA of the CDR3: TGTGCCAGCAGCTTAGGTCAGAACTCTGGGGCCAACGTCCTGACTTTC. Protein product: CASSLGQNSGANVLTF. The rearrangement uses TRBV11-2 and TRBJ2-6, with D unresolved. CDR1 is SGHAT and CDR2 is FQNNGV in the germline V gene. Deletions cut 1 base from V and 0 bases from J, with 7 bases between. The CDR3 is made up of 16 amino acids.

J is TRBJ1-1 and V is TRBV11-1; D is unresolved. Trimming shortened V by 3 bases and J by 2 bases, and 13 bases separated the two germline ends. Germline CDR1 reads SGHAT; CDR2 reads FQDESV (reference sequence). The CDR3 covers 15 residues. CDR3 nucleotides: TGTGCCAGCAGCTTGAAGCGTGGTCAAAACACTGAAGCTTTCTTT. Its translation is CASSLKRGQNTEAFF.

V and J are TRBV6-1 and TRBJ2-5; 7 positions agree with TRBD2. Unmatched junction bases numbered 9, after V lost 1 base and J lost 10 bases. Germline loops: CDR1 MNHNS, CDR2 SASEGT. The length of the CDR3 is 14 residues. CDR3 DNA sequence: TGTGCCAGCAGTGAAGGCGGGAGAGATCGGGTCCAGTACTTC. Protein product: CASSEGGRDRVQYF.

This chain connects TRBV2 to TRBJ2-7; TRBD1 agrees at 9 bases. V lost 4 bases and J lost 5; bases outside the gene matches: 6. The CDR3 is made up of 14 amino acids. Germline CDR1 and CDR2: SNHLY and FYNNEI. The CDR3 region has the DNA TGTGCCAGCAGTGTACAGGGGGCGCGCCACGAGCAGTACTTC. Amino acids: CASSVQGARHEQYF.

This clone was detected only a few times. The CDR3 coding sequence is TGTGCCTGGGCCCGGGACAGTTCCTACGAGCAGTACTTC. Its protein is CAWARDSSYEQYF. The chain links TRBV30 to TRBJ2-7, with 7 bases fitting TRBD1. V dropped 5 bases and J dropped 1; count of bases not matched to a gene: 5. CDR3 size: 13 residues. In germline, CDR1 is GTSNPN, CDR2 SVGIG (reference sequence).

This clone was detected only once. The gene calls are TRBV28 and TRBJ1-5; D gene uncertain. The CDR3 runs to 12 residues. Germline loops: CDR1 MDHEN, CDR2 SYDVKM. The V and J ends lost 6 bases and 9 bases respectively, with 12 bases between them. Written as DNA, the CDR3 is TGTGCCAGCAGCTATAAACCCGGGCCCCAGCATTTT. Amino acids: CASSYKPGPQHF. Using reference TRBV28 and TRBJ1-5 for the parts outside the CDR3, the full variable domain is DVKVTQSSRYLVKRTGEKVFLECVQDMDHENMFWYRQDPGLGLRLIYFSYDVKMKEKGDIPEGYSVSREKKERFSLILESASTNQTSMYLCASSYKPGPQHFGDGTRLSIL.

V and J are TRBV25-1 and TRBJ2-7; TRBD2 is a possible D gene (5 bases). The CDR3 has 14 residues. Germline V gene lookup returns CDR1 MGHDK and CDR2 SYGVNS. Trimming removed 4 bases from V and 2 bases from J, with 12 bases in between. The CDR3 is CASSGLRGTYEQYF. The CDR3 coding sequence is TGTGCCAGCAGTGGTCTTCGGGGAACCTACGAGCAGTACTTC.

The chain is built from TRBV5-6 and TRBJ2-5; no reliable D call. The CDR3 is made up of 13 amino acids. Germline CDR1 SGHDT, CDR2 YYEEEE. V was cut by 1 base and J by 5 bases, with 9 bases left in between. The CDR3: CASSLMQRETQYF. CDR3 nucleotides: TGTGCCAGCAGCTTGATGCAGAGGGAGACCCAGTACTTC.

The rearrangement links TRBV11-3 to TRBJ2-7, with 8 positions matching TRBD1. Germline loops: CDR1 SGHNT, CDR2 YENEEA. V lost 2 bases to trimming and J lost 2 bases; unmatched junction nucleotides: 8. This CDR3 comprises 16 residues. The DNA for the CDR3 is TGTGCCAGCAGCTTAAGGGGACGGACAGGGCCCTACGAGCAGTACTTC. Protein: CASSLRGRTGPYEQYF.

V gene TRBV7-8 combines with J gene TRBJ1-1; the D gene is possibly TRBD1 (6 bases). Germline V gives CDR1 SGHVS, CDR2 FQNEAQ. The V end lost 5 bases, the J end lost 4 bases, and 20 bases lay between the germline ends. The CDR3 runs 16 residues. The CDR3 DNA is TGTGCCAGCAGCCTTCGATCTTTCCAGGGGTTCACTGAAGCTTTCTTT. It specifies CASSLRSFQGFTEAFF.

The rearrangement links TRBV5-1 to TRBJ1-3; 9 bases agree with TRBD1. J gave up 4 bases and V 4 bases, and 6 bases lay outside the gene matches. In germline, CDR1 is SGHRS, CDR2 YFSETQ. The CDR3 runs 15 residues. CDR3 nucleotides: TGCGCCAGCAGCCTCGAGGGACAGGGCGGAAACACCATATATTTT. Translating it yields CASSLEGQGGNTIYF.

This clone appeared once. The V and J genes are TRBV27 and TRBJ1-4, with 7 bases fitting TRBD1. Looked up from germline, CDR1 is MNHEY and CDR2 is SMNVEV (reference sequence). V lost 6 bases, J lost 1 base, and 8 bases stayed unmatched. This CDR3 contains 16 residues. The CDR3 DNA sequence: TGTGCCAGCAGAACAAGGGGGCTGGTAACTAATGAAAAACTGTTTTTT. Protein product: CASRTRGLVTNEKLFF.

This clone was recorded once. This chain links TRBV23-1 with TRBJ2-7; tentative D call: TRBD1 (7 bases). TRBV23-1 is an open reading frame whose function is uncertain. This CDR3 is built from 16 residues. V dropped 0 bases and J dropped 0 bases, with 12 bases sitting between them. CDR3 protein: CASSQSRDRSSYEQYF. The DNA of the CDR3 is TGCGCCAGCAGTCAATCGCGGGACAGAAGCTCCTACGAGCAGTACTTC.

This clone occurred a few times. The V call is TRBV5-1, the J call TRBJ1-4; 7 positions agree with TRBD1. The CDR3 has 14 residues. The junction had 5 bases not matched to a gene; V was cut back by 4 bases and J by 5 bases. Germline CDR1 and CDR2: SGHRS and YFSETQ. The CDR3 coding sequence is TGCGCCAGCAGCGGGGCACAGGGGAATGAAAAACTGTTTTTT. This encodes CASSGAQGNEKLFF.

On this clone: Other nucleotide sequences from this sample produce the same CDR3. The CDR3 DNA is TGTGCCAGCACCACCGGACAGGACACTGAAGCTTTCTTT. Protein sequence: CASTTGQDTEAFF. V gene TRBV28 combines with J gene TRBJ1-1; 7 bases align to TRBD1. Germline loops: CDR1 MDHEN, CDR2 SYDVKM. The CDR3 loop spans 13 amino acids. The V gene end was trimmed by 7 bases and the J gene end by 3 bases; junction bases not matched to a gene: 5.

The V gene is TRBV5-4, the J gene TRBJ1-4; TRBD1 matches 8 bases. This CDR3 is built from 15 residues. CDR1 and CDR2 (germline): SGHNT, YYREEE (reference sequence). After removal of 4 bases from V and 7 bases from J, the junction contained 9 bases not matched to a gene. CDR3 region: CASSPQGAGGEKLFF. CDR3 nucleotides: TGTGCCAGCAGCCCGCAGGGGGCCGGCGGTGAAAAACTGTTTTTT.

The chain links TRBV9 to TRBJ2-1; 7 positions match TRBD2. J gave up 6 bases and V 2 bases, and 5 bases lay outside the gene matches. In germline, CDR1 is SGDLS, CDR2 YYNGEE. The CDR3 loop spans 14 amino acids. The chain's CDR3 is CASSVSGATNEQFF. The DNA of the CDR3 is TGTGCCAGCAGCGTGAGCGGGGCCACCAATGAGCAGTTCTTC.

The chain has TRBV19 and TRBJ2-2; TRBD1 matches at 8 bases. This CDR3 contains 16 residues. With 1 base clipped from V and 2 bases from J, the junction kept 3 bases outside the gene matches. In germline, CDR1 is LNHDA, CDR2 SQIVND (reference sequence). CDR3 sequence: CASSIARGPNTGELFF. As DNA, the CDR3 is TGTGCCAGTAGTATAGCCAGGGGGCCCAACACCGGGGAGCTGTTTTTT.

This chain uses TRBV11-2 with TRBJ2-7; TRBD2 is a possible D gene (6 bases). CDR1 is SGHAT, CDR2 FQNNGV, per germline. Trimming pared 5 bases from V and 7 bases from J, leaving 15 bases between. The CDR3 consists of 13 residues. The CDR3 nucleotides are TGTGCCAGCAGCCCAGAGGGGAGCGGGGAGCAGTACTTC. Translating gives CASSPEGSGEQYF.

The CDR3 loop reads CASSYWQGGTDTQYF. In nucleotides, the CDR3 is TGTGCCAGCAGTTACTGGCAGGGGGGAACAGATACGCAGTATTTT. The V gene is TRBV6-5, the J gene TRBJ2-3; a weak D match, TRBD1 (7 bases). CDR1 and CDR2 from the germline V gene are MNHEY and SVGAGI. V was pared by 1 base and J by 3 bases, with 11 bases between. There are 15 residues in the CDR3.

This chain uses TRBV28 with TRBJ2-5; 7 bases are shared with TRBD1. The J call may be wrong; the DNA end is better matched by TRBJ2-7. Germline V gene data show CDR1 as MDHEN and CDR2 as SYDVKM. This CDR3 comprises 14 residues. CDR3 sequence (DNA): TGTGCCAGCACCCCATCGGGACAGAACTACGAGCAGTACTTC. Residues: CASTPSGQNYEQYF.

The table lists this clone with a count of one. This chain connects TRBV7-2 to TRBJ2-7, with 14 bases lining up with TRBD2. The CDR3 contains 16 residues. From germline, CDR1 is SGHTA and CDR2 FQGNSA. V lost 5 bases and J lost 1; bases outside the gene matches: 4. CDR3 coding DNA: TGTGCCAGCAGCCCGGGACTAGCGGGAGTGTCCTACGAGCAGTACTTC. Amino acid sequence: CASSPGLAGVSYEQYF. Variable domain in full (rest from reference TRBV7-2 and TRBJ2-7): GAGVSQSPSNKVTEKGKDVELRCDPISGHTALYWYRQSLGQGLEFLIYFQGNSAPDKSGLPSDRFSAERTGGSVSTLTIQRTQQEDSAVYLCASSPGLAGVSYEQYFGPGTRLTVT.

The table lists this clone with a count of one. V is TRBV4-2 and J is TRBJ2-7, with TRBD1 matching 10 bases. The CDR3 totals 15 residues. The germline CDR1 and CDR2 sequences are LGHNA and YNFKEQ. With V trimmed by 5 bases and J by 2 bases, 6 bases remained unmatched. In DNA form, the CDR3 reads TGTGCCAGCAGCTGGGGACAGGGGCAAACCTACGAGCAGTACTTC. It codes for CASSWGQGQTYEQYF.

The chain is built from TRBV4-2 and TRBJ2-2; 16 bases map to TRBD2. Germline CDR1 and CDR2: LGHNA and YNFKEQ. The V gene end was trimmed by 1 base and the J gene end by 7 bases; junction bases not matched to a gene: 3. The CDR3 spans 17 residues. CDR3 amino acids: CASSQVGTSGRVGELFF. In DNA form, the CDR3 reads TGTGCCAGCAGCCAAGTTGGGACTAGCGGGAGGGTCGGGGAGCTGTTTTTT.

This chain uses TRBV30 with TRBJ1-6, with D tentatively TRBD1 (5 bases). CDR3 length: 16 residues. V dropped 1 base and J dropped 10 bases, with 20 bases sitting between them. Germline V gene data show CDR1 as GTSNPN and CDR2 as SVGIG (reference sequence). The chain's CDR3 is CAWSGGDPRIWSPLHF. CDR3 in DNA: TGTGCCTGGAGTGGGGGCGACCCCAGGATATGGTCACCCCTCCACTTT.